The 9 T cell receptor beta chains listed next were all sequenced from one sample in a study of T-cell memory formation after mild COVID-19. In TCRdb, the 5' RACE reads were re-called with MiXCR into one record per CDR3 protein. Of 40,000 to 55,000 distinct CDR3 sequences listed, 7.3% are singletons. Sequencing was performed on PBMCs or a T cell subset sorted from them (not recorded which). These receptor sequences come from a man aged 18 to 35 who had mild COVID-19 (a few samples of this study predate the infection). Cell type and time point are not known.

V and J are TRBV12-3 or TRBV12-4 and TRBJ1-2, with D hard to call. V shed 5 bases and J shed 7 bases, with 8 bases lying between them. This CDR3 has 11 amino acids. DNA of the CDR3: TGTGCCAGCAGTCCCGCAGGTGGCTACACCTTC. This encodes CASSPAGGYTF.

This clonotype was picked up a small number of times. This sequence joins TRBV28 and TRBJ2-3, with TRBD2 identical over 10 bases. V lost 7 bases to trimming and J lost 1 base; unmatched junction nucleotides: 2. The germline CDR1 and CDR2 sequences are MDHEN and SYDVKM. CDR3 length: 14 residues. The CDR3 sequence is CASTLAGGTDTQYF. As DNA, the CDR3 is TGTGCCAGCACCCTAGCGGGGGGCACAGATACGCAGTATTTT.

This rearrangement joins TRBV9 to TRBJ2-3; TRBD2 aligns across 7 bases. This CDR3 comprises 16 residues. J lost 6 bases, V lost 4 bases, and 14 bases had no gene match. Germline values: CDR1 SGDLS, CDR2 YYNGEE. This CDR3 reads CASSLGTTTALDTQYF. CDR3 bases: TGTGCCAGCAGCTTGGGGACTACGACGGCACTCGATACGCAGTATTTT.

This sequence joins TRBV6-5 and TRBJ1-4; TRBD1 matches at 8 bases. The CDR3 consists of 16 residues. V shed 0 bases and J 11 bases; nucleotides not matched to a gene: 11. Germline V gene sequence: CDR1 MNHEY, CDR2 SVGAGI. The CDR3 region has the DNA TGTGCCAGCAGTTACTCGAGAGGACAGGGCGATCGGAAACTGTTTTTT. Residues: CASSYSRGQGDRKLFF.

A few counts support this clonotype. The CDR3 loop reads CATVPPGRANTEAFF. For the CDR3, the DNA is TGTGCCACCGTACCTCCGGGACGGGCGAACACTGAAGCTTTCTTT. This chain joins TRBV25-1 and TRBJ1-1, with D possibly TRBD1 on 5 matching bases. The germline V gene has CDR1 MGHDK and CDR2 SYGVNS. This CDR3 has 15 amino acids. V lost 10 bases to trimming and J lost 1 base, with 19 bases between them.

This clonotype was detected only a few times. This sequence joins TRBV4-2 and TRBJ1-3, with D maybe TRBD1 (5 bases). Germline lookup yields CDR1 LGHNA and CDR2 YNFKEQ. The CDR3 has 17 residues. Trimming shortened V by 0 bases and J by 0 bases, and 12 bases separated the two germline ends. DNA of the CDR3: TGTGCCAGCAGCCAAGATCCGGGGGGATACTCTGGAAACACCATATATTTT. It specifies CASSQDPGGYSGNTIYF.

The sample holds many counts of this clonotype. The rearrangement uses TRBV7-9 and TRBJ2-6; D gene uncertain. This CDR3 contains 14 residues. CDR1 is SEHNR, CDR2 FQNEAQ, per germline (reference sequence). The V gene lost 6 bases and the J gene lost 0 bases, with 6 bases spanning the gap. The CDR3 reads CASRLSSGANVLTF. CDR3 nucleotides: TGTGCCAGCAGGTTAAGCTCTGGGGCCAACGTCCTGACTTTC.

The V gene is TRBV7-2, the J gene TRBJ2-3, with D possibly being TRBD2 (7 bases). Germline-derived CDR1 and CDR2 are SGHTA and FQGNSA. The V and J ends lost 5 bases and 3 bases respectively, with 27 bases between them. The CDR3 spans 19 residues. The CDR3 sequence: CASSREGRGGTPATDTQYF. The CDR3, as DNA: TGTGCCAGCAGCCGAGAGGGGAGGGGGGGCACCCCAGCGACAGATACGCAGTATTTT.

This clonotype was observed a handful of times. V is TRBV4-3 and J is TRBJ2-3; the match to TRBD2 covers 10 bases. The germline V gene has CDR1 LGHNA and CDR2 YSLEER. CDR3 size: 15 residues. V shed 2 bases and J 8 bases; nucleotides not matched to a gene: 7. In DNA form, the CDR3 reads TGCGCCAGCAGCCAACCTAGCGGGGGTCGGGTTACGCAGTATTTT. Amino acid sequence: CASSQPSGGRVTQYF.